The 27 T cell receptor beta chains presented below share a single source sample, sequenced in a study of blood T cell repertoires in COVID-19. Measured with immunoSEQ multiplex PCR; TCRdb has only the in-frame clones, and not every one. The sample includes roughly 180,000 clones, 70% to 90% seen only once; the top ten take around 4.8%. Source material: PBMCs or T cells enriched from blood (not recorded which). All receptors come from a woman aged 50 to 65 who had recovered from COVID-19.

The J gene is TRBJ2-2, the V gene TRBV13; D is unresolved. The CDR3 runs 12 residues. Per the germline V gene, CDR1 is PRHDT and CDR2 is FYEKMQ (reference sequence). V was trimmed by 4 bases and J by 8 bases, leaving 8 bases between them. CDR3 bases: TGTGCCAGCAGCTCCCAGGTGGGGGAGCTGTTTTTT. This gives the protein CASSSQVGELFF.

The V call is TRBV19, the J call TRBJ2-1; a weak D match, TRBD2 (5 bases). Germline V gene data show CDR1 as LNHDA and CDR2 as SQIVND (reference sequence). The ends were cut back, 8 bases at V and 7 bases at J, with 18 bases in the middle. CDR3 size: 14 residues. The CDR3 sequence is CASRGGLGHNEQFF. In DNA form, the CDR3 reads TGTGCCAGTCGCGGCGGGCTAGGTCATAATGAGCAGTTCTTC. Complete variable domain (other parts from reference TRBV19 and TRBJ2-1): DGGITQSPKYLFRKEGQNVTLSCEQNLNHDAMYWYRQDPGQGLRLIYYSQIVNDFQKGDIAEGYSVSREKKESFPLTVTSAQKNPTAFYLCASRGGLGHNEQFFGPGTRLTVL.

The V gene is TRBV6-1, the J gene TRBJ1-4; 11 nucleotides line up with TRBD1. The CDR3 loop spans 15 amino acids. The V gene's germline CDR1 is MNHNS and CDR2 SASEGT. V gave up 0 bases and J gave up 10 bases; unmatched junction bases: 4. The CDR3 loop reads CASSEAGTGGRKLFF. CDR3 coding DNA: TGTGCCAGCAGTGAAGCGGGGACAGGGGGACGAAAACTGTTTTTT.

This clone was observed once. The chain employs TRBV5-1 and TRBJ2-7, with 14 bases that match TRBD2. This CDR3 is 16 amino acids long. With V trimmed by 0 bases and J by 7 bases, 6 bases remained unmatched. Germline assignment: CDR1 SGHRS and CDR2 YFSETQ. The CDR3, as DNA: TGCGCCAGCAGCTTGGATGGGACTAGCGGGGGCTGGGAGCAGTACGTC. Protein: CASSLDGTSGGWEQYV.

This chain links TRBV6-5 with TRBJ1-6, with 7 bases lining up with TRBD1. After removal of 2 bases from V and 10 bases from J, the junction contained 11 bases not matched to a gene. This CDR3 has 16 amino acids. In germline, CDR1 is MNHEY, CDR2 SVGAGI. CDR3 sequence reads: CASSYQQGRGPSPLHF. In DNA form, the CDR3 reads TGTGCCAGCAGTTACCAACAGGGTAGGGGGCCGTCACCCCTCCACTTT.

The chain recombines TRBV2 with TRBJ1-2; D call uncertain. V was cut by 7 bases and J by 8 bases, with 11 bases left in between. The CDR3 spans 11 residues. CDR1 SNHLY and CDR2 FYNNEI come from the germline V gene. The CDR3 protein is CASKGGRGYTF. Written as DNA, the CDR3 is TGTGCCAGCAAGGGCGGGCGGGGCTACACCTTC.

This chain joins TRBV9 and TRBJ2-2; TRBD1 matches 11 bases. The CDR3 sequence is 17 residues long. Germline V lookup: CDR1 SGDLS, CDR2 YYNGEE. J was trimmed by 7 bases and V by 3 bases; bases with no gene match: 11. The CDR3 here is CASSAGGTGGIIGELFF. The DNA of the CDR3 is TGTGCCAGCAGCGCTGGGGGGACAGGGGGTATTATCGGGGAGCTGTTTTTT.

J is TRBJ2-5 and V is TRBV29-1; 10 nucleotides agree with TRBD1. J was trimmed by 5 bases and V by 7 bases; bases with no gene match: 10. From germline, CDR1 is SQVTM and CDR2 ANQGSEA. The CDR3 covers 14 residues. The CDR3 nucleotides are TGCAGCGCTGCGACGGGACAGGGGAGGGAGACCCAGTACTTC. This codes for CSAATGQGRETQYF.

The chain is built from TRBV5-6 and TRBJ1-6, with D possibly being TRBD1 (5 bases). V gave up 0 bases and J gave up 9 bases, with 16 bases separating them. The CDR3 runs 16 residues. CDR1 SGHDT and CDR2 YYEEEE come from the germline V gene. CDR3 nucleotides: TGTGCCAGCAGCTTGGGTCAGGGTACCTTTGGTTCACCCCTCCACTTT. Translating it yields CASSLGQGTFGSPLHF. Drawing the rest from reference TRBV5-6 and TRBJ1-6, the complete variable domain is DAGVTQSPTHLIKTRGQQVTLRCSPKSGHDTVSWYQQALGQGPQFIFQYYEEEERQRGNFPDRFSGHQFPNYSSELNVNALLLGDSALYLCASSLGQGTFGSPLHFGNGTRLTVT.

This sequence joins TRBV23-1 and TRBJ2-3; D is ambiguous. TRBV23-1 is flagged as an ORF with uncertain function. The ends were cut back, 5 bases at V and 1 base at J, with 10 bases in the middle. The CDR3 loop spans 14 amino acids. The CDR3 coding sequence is TGCGCCAGCAGTAACGGCGGCTGCACAGATACGCAGTATTTT. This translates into CASSNGGCTDTQYF.

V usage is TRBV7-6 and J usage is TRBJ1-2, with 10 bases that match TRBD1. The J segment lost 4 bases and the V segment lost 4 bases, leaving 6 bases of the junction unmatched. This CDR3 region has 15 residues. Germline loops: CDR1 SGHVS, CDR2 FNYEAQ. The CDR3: CASSSGGQGTYGYTF. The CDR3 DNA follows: TGTGCCAGCAGCTCCGGGGGACAGGGGACCTATGGCTACACCTTC.

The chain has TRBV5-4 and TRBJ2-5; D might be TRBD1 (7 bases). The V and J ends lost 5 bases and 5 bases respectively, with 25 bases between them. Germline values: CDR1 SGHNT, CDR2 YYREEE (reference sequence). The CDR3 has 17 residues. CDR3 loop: CASSSRQGAPRGETQYF. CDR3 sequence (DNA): TGTGCCAGCAGTTCCCGACAGGGAGCCCCCCGGGGGGAGACCCAGTACTTC.

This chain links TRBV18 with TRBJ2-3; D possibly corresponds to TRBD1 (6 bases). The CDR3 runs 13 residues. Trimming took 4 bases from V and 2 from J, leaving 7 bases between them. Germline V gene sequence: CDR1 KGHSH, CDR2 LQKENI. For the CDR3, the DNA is TGTGCCAGCTCACGGGACATCACAGATACGCAGTATTTT. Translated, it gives CASSRDITDTQYF.

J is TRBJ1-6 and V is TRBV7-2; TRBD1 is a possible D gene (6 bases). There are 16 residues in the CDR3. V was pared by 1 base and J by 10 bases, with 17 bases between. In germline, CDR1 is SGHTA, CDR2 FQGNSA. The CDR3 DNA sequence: TGTGCCAGCAGCTTAGGAGGCAGGGGTTATCGATCACCCCTCCACTTT. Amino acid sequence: CASSLGGRGYRSPLHF.

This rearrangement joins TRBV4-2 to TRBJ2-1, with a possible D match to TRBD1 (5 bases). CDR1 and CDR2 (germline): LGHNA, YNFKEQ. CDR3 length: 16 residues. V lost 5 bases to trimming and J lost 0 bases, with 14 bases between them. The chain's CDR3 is CASSFGAVSSYNEQFF. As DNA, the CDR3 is TGTGCCAGCAGCTTTGGGGCGGTGAGCTCCTACAATGAGCAGTTCTTC.

The CDR3 spells CSVGRGSISTEAFF. CDR3 nucleotide sequence: TGCAGCGTTGGAAGGGGCTCTATTAGTACTGAAGCTTTCTTT. The chain links TRBV29-1 to TRBJ1-1; the D gene is possibly TRBD1 (5 bases). The CDR3 length is 14 residues. V dropped 4 bases and J dropped 5 bases, with 17 bases sitting between them. Looked up from germline, CDR1 is SQVTM and CDR2 is ANQGSEA.

The CDR3 loop reads CASSVEGTSTDTQYF. The CDR3 region has the DNA TGTGCCAGCAGCGTAGAAGGGACTAGCACAGATACGCAGTATTTT. This chain links TRBV9 with TRBJ2-3, with a tentative D call TRBD2 (6 bases). V shed 0 bases and J shed 0 bases, with 8 bases lying between them. The CDR3 spans 15 residues. Germline CDR1 reads SGDLS; CDR2 reads YYNGEE.

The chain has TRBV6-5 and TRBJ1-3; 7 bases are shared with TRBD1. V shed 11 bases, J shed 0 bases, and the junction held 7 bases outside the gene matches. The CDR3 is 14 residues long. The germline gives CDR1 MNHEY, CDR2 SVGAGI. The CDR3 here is CASRDSASGNTIYF. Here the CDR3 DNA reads TGTGCCTCTAGGGACAGCGCCTCTGGAAACACCATATATTTT.

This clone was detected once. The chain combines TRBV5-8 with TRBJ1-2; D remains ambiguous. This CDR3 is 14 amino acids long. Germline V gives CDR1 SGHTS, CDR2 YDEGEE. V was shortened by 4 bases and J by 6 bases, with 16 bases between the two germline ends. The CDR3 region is CASSPRGGMNGYTF. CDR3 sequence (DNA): TGTGCCAGCAGCCCTCGAGGCGGAATGAATGGCTACACCTTC. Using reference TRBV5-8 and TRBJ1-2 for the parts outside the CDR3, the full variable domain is EAGVTQSPTHLIKTRGQQATLRCSPISGHTSVYWYQQALGLGLQFLLWYDEGEERNRGNFPPRFSGRQFPNYSSELNVNALELEDSALYLCASSPRGGMNGYTFGSGTRLTVV.

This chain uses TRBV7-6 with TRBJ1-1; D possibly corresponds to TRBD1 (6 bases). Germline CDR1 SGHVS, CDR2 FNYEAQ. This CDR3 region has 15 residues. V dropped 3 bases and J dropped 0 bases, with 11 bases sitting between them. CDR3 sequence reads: CASSFVGGLNTEAFF. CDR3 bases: TGTGCCAGCAGCTTTGTAGGGGGACTGAACACTGAAGCTTTCTTT.

The CDR3 DNA is TGCGCCAGCAGCATGGCTGCGGGAGGGATCCAAGAGACCCAGTACTTC. Translating it yields CASSMAAGGIQETQYF. The V and J genes are TRBV5-1 and TRBJ2-5; TRBD2 aligns across 9 bases. The germline V gene has CDR1 SGHRS and CDR2 YFSETQ. This CDR3 has 16 residues. Unmatched junction bases numbered 8, after V lost 4 bases and J lost 1 base.

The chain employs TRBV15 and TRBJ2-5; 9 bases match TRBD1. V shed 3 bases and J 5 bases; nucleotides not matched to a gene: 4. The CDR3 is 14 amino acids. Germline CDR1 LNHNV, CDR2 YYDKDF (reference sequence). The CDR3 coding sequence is TGTGCCACCAGCAGGGACAGGGGAGGGGAGACCCAGTACTTC. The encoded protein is CATSRDRGGETQYF.

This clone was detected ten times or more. The CDR3 is CATDRGDTEAFF. The CDR3 DNA follows: TGTGCCACTGACAGGGGTGACACTGAAGCTTTCTTT. The chain couples TRBV19 to TRBJ1-1; 8 bases map to TRBD1. This CDR3 contains 12 residues. The V segment lost 10 bases and the J segment 3 bases; nucleotides outside the gene matches: 4. Per the germline V gene, CDR1 is LNHDA and CDR2 is SQIVND (reference sequence).

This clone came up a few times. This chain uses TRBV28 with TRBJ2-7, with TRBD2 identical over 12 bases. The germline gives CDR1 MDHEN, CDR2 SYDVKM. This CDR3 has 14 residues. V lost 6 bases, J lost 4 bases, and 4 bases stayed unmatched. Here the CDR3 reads CASRRLAGAYEQYV. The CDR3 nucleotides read TGTGCCAGCAGGCGACTAGCGGGGGCATACGAGCAGTACGTC.

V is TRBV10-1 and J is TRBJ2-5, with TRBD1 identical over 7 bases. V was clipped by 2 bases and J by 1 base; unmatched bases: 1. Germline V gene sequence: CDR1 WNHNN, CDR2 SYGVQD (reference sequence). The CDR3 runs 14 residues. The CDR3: CASSEGQAQETQYF. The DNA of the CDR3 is TGCGCCAGCAGTGAGGGACAGGCCCAAGAGACCCAGTACTTC.

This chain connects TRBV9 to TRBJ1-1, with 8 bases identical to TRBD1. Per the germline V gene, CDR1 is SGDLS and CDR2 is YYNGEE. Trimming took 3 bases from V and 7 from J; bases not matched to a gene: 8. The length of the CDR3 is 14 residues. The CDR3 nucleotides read TGTGCCAGCAGCGAATCGACAGGGGCCCATGAAGCTTTCTTT. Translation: CASSESTGAHEAFF. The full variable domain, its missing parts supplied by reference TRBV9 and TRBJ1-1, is DSGVTQTPKHLITATGQRVTLRCSPRSGDLSVYWYQQSLDQGLQFLIQYYNGEERAKGNILERFSAQQFPDLHSELNLSSLELGDSALYFCASSESTGAHEAFFGQGTRLTVV.

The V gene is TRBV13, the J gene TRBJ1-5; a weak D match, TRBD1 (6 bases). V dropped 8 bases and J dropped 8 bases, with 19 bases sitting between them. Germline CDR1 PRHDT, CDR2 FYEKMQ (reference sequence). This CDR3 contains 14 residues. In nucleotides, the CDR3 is TGTGCCAGCGGCGTGCAGGGGAGGGGTAAGCCCCAGCATTTT. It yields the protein CASGVQGRGKPQHF.